Presented here are 4 T cell receptor beta chains from one specimen sequenced in a study of cytomegalovirus exposure and HLA in healthy donors. The PCR employed 60 Vbeta primers together with 13 Jbeta primers. Using immunoSEQ multiplex PCR, the repertoire was profiled, and TCRdb retains in-frame clones only, with some absent. The table records about 160,000 clones, roughly three quarters of them present only once. Sequenced sample: PBMCs. The receptors originated from a human donor in good health.

This chain uses TRBV5-1 with TRBJ1-1; D ambiguous. Germline V lookup: CDR1 SGHRS, CDR2 YFSETQ. CDR3 length: 13 amino acids. Trimming left V 6 bases short and J 1 base short, with 10 bases between. CDR3 DNA: TGCGCCAGCACGGTGGACTGGAACACTGAAGCTTTCTTT. This translates into CASTVDWNTEAFF.

This sequence joins TRBV25-1 and TRBJ2-2; D unresolved. Germline CDR1 is MGHDK and CDR2 is SYGVNS. CDR3 length equals 12 residues. The V and J ends lost 5 bases and 4 bases respectively, with 5 bases between them. The chain's CDR3 is CASSISTGELFF. The CDR3 DNA reads as TGTGCCAGCAGTATCAGCACCGGGGAGCTGTTTTTT.

This chain uses TRBV7-2 with TRBJ2-1; D remains unclear. The V end lost 7 bases, the J end lost 4 bases, and 11 bases lay between the germline ends. Germline loops: CDR1 SGHTA, CDR2 FQGNSA. CDR3 length: 13 residues. The CDR3 nucleotides read TGTGCCAGCAAACTGGGCCCATACAATGAGCAGTTCTTC. It specifies CASKLGPYNEQFF. Full variable domain (rest looked up from reference TRBV7-2 and TRBJ2-1): GAGVSQSPSNKVTEKGKDVELRCDPISGHTALYWYRQSLGQGLEFLIYFQGNSAPDKSGLPSDRFSAERTGGSVSTLTIQRTQQEDSAVYLCASKLGPYNEQFFGPGTRLTVL.

V gene TRBV25-1 combines with J gene TRBJ2-7, with a possible D match to TRBD1 (5 bases). The V gene lost 1 base and the J gene lost 3 bases, with 13 bases spanning the gap. This CDR3 contains 15 residues. CDR1 MGHDK and CDR2 SYGVNS come from the germline V gene. The CDR3 protein is CASSELKGVHYEQYF. The DNA for the CDR3 is TGTGCCAGCAGTGAATTAAAAGGGGTTCACTACGAGCAGTACTTC.